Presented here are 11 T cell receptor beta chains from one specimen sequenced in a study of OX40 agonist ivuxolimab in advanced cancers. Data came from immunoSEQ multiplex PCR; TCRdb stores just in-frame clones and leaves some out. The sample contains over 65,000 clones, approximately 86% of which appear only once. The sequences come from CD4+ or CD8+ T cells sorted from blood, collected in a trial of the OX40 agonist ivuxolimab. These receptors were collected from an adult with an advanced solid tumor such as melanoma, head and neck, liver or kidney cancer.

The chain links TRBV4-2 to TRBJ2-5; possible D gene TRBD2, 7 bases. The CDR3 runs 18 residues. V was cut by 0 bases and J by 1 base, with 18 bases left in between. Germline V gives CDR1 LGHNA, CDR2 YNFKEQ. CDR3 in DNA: TGTGCCAGCAGCCAAGACACCCCCGGCGGGGGCTTCCAAGAGACCCAGTACTTC. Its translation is CASSQDTPGGGFQETQYF.

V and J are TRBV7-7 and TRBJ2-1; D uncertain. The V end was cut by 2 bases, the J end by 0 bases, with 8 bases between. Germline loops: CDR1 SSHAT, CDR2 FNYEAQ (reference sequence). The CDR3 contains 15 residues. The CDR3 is CASSLRPSSYNEQFF. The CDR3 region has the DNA TGTGCCAGCAGCTTAAGGCCGAGCTCCTACAATGAGCAGTTCTTC.

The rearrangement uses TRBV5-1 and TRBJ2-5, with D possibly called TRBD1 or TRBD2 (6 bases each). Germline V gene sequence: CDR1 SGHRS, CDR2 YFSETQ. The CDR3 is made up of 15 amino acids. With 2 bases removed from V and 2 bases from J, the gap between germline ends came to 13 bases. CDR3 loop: CASSLTGGTQETQYF. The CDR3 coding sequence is TGCGCCAGCAGCTTAACGGGCGGGACACAAGAGACCCAGTACTTC.

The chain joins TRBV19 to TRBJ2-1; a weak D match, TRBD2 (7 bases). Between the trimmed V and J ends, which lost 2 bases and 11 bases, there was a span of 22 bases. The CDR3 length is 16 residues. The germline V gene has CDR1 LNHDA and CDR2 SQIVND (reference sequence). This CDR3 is CASSISGARGRAQQFF. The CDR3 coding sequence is TGTGCCAGTAGTATAAGCGGGGCCAGGGGCAGAGCACAGCAGTTCTTC.

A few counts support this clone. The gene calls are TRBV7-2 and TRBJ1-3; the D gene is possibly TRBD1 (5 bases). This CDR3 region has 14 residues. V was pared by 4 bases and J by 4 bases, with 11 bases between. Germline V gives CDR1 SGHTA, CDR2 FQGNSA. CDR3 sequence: CASSSGTVGNTIYF. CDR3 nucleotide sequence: TGTGCCAGCAGCTCCGGGACTGTCGGAAACACCATATATTTT.

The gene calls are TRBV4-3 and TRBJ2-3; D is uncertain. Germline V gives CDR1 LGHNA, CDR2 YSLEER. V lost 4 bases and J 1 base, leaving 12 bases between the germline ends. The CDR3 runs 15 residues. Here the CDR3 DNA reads TGCGCCAGCAGCCCCCAAGGGATTGGCACAGATACGCAGTATTTT. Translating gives CASSPQGIGTDTQYF.

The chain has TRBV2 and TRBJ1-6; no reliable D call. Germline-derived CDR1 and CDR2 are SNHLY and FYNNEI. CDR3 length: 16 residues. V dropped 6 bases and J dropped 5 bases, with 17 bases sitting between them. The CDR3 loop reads CASSSDRPRDNSPLHF. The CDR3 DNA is TGTGCCAGCAGCTCCGATCGTCCCCGGGATAATTCACCCCTCCACTTT.

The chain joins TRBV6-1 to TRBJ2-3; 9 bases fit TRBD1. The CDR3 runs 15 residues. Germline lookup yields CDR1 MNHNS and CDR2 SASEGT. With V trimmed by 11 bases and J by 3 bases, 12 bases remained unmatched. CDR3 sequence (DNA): TGTGCCTTAAAGGGGACAGGGTATTTAACAGATACGCAGTATTTT. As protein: CALKGTGYLTDTQYF.

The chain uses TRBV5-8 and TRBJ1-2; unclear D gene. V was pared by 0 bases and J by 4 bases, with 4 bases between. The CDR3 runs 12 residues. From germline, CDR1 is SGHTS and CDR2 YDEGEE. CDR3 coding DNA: TGTGCCAGCAGCTTGGGGGCCTATGGCTACACCTTC. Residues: CASSLGAYGYTF.

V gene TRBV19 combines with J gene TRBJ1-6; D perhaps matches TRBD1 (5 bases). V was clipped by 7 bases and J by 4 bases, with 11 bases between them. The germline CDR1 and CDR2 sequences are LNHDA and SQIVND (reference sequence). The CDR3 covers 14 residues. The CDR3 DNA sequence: TGTGCCAGTACCCGGGACGAGTATAATTCACCCCTCCACTTT. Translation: CASTRDEYNSPLHF.

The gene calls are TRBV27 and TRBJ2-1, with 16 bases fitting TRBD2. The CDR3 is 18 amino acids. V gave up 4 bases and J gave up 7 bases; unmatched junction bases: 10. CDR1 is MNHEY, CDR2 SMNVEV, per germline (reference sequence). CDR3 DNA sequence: TGTGCCAGCAGTTCCGGGACTAGCGGGGGGGCCTGGAGAAATGAGCAGTTCTTC. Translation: CASSSGTSGGAWRNEQFF.